Sequencing of this T cell receptor beta chain was carried out in a study of T cell changes during pregnancy in multiple sclerosis. The protocol was immunoSEQ multiplex PCR, while the TCRdb copy is restricted to in-frame clones and leaves out a portion. The sample consists of some 50,000 clones, approximately 90% of them appearing once. Germline assignment: CDR1 SGDLS and CDR2 YYNGEE. The CDR3 sequence is 17 residues long. Trimming cost V 3 bases and J 0 bases, with 16 bases left between them. J is TRBJ2-1 and V is TRBV9, with TRBD2 as a possible D gene (6 bases). This TCR derives from a female donor with multiple sclerosis, enrolled in a pregnancy study. The sequences come from CD8+ T cells from peripheral blood mononuclear cells, collected in the second trimester of pregnancy. The CDR3 nucleotides read TGTGCCAGCAGCGCCCTCCTTGGGGGGAGCTCCTACAATGAGCAGTTCTTC. Its protein is CASSALLGGSSYNEQFF. The full variable domain, in which reference TRBV9 and TRBJ2-1 provide the parts outside the CDR3, is DSGVTQTPKHLITATGQRVTLRCSPRSGDLSVYWYQQSLDQGLQFLIQYYNGEERAKGNILERFSAQQFPDLHSELNLSSLELGDSALYFCASSALLGGSSYNEQFFGPGTRLTVL.